One and the same sample provided the 5 T cell receptor beta chains below, sequenced in a study of neurological immune-mediated disorders. TCRdb re-derived calls from the 5' RACE reads in MiXCR, one entry per CDR3 protein. The repertoire holds 36,000 or so distinct CDR3 sequences, with about 9.3% as singletons. What was sequenced was PBMCs. Receptors originate from a woman in her 30s with HTLV-1-associated myelopathy (HAM/TSP).

There are many counts of this clonotype. The rearrangement uses TRBV6-5 and TRBJ2-3, with unresolved D. V was cut by 6 bases and J by 1 base, with 8 bases left in between. The CDR3 is made up of 13 amino acids. Germline CDR1 reads MNHEY; CDR2 reads SVGAGI. The CDR3 reads CASSPHRTDTQYF. The CDR3 DNA sequence: TGTGCCAGCAGCCCCCACCGCACAGATACGCAGTATTTT.

This clonotype was seen at least ten times. The V and J genes are TRBV7-2 and TRBJ2-7, with D possibly matching TRBD1 (6 bases). V dropped 1 base and J dropped 3 bases, with 10 bases sitting between them. The V gene's germline CDR1 is SGHTA and CDR2 FQGNSA. This CDR3 contains 14 residues. The CDR3 coding sequence is TGTGCCAGCAGCTTAGGGTTAGGGGGCTACGAGCAGTACTTC. This translates into CASSLGLGGYEQYF.

This clonotype was recorded many times. The chain is built from TRBV5-1 and TRBJ2-5; 7 bases align to TRBD1. With 3 bases clipped from V and 3 bases from J, the junction kept 8 bases outside the gene matches. Per the germline V gene, CDR1 is SGHRS and CDR2 is YFSETQ. The CDR3 is made up of 15 amino acids. The CDR3 DNA is TGCGCCAGCAGCTCGCACGGACAGGATAAAGAGACCCAGTACTTC. It translates to CASSSHGQDKETQYF. The whole variable domain, remainder taken from reference TRBV5-1 and TRBJ2-5, is KAGVTQTPRYLIKTRGQQVTLSCSPISGHRSVSWYQQTPGQGLQFLFEYFSETQRNKGNFPGRFSGRQFSNSRSEMNVSTLELGDSALYLCASSSHGQDKETQYFGPGTRLLVL.

This clonotype showed up just a few times. The chain has TRBV5-1 and TRBJ2-1; 11 bases are a match to TRBD2. The junction had 8 bases not matched to a gene; V was cut back by 4 bases and J by 5 bases. This CDR3 region has 16 residues. CDR1 SGHRS and CDR2 YFSETQ come from the germline V gene. The CDR3 sequence is CASSRELAGGNNEQFF. For the CDR3, the DNA is TGCGCCAGCAGCCGGGAATTAGCGGGGGGGAACAATGAGCAGTTCTTC. The full variable domain, its missing parts supplied by reference TRBV5-1 and TRBJ2-1, is KAGVTQTPRYLIKTRGQQVTLSCSPISGHRSVSWYQQTPGQGLQFLFEYFSETQRNKGNFPGRFSGRQFSNSRSEMNVSTLELGDSALYLCASSRELAGGNNEQFFGPGTRLTVL.

This clonotype was recorded many times. Compared with germline, one end of the junction differs, possibly owing to a read error. The gene calls are TRBV20-1 and TRBJ2-3, with 10 bases aligning to TRBD2. The CDR3 extends over 12 amino acids. Germline values: CDR1 DFQATT, CDR2 SNEGSKA (reference sequence). CDR3 sequence: CSARKLAGLRHF. CDR3 sequence (DNA): TGCAGTGCTAGGAAACTAGCGGGGCTAAGGCATTTT.